Listed below are T cell receptor beta chains from one sample, sequenced in a study of blood T cell repertoires in COVID-19. The protocol was immunoSEQ multiplex PCR, while the TCRdb copy is restricted to in-frame clones and leaves out a portion. The sample records roughly 300,000 clones, about 82% being singletons. Sequenced input: peripheral blood. These receptors were taken from a human donor in a cohort sampled during active COVID-19. Both conserved end residues are part of each CDR3. D genes are given only for firm matches. The size of a clone is reported for some rows only, either as once, few or many, or as a class for expanded clones.

J gene | clone size | V gene | D gene | CDR3 DNA | CDR3 protein
TRBJ1-4 | - | TRBV6-4 | TRBD1 | TGTGCCAGCAGAGGGCAGGGGGCGTCAACTAATGAAAAACTGTTTTTT | CASRGQGASTNEKLFF
TRBJ1-1 | - | TRBV10-2 | TRBD1 | TGCGCCAGCCGGGGACAGCCAAACACTGAAGCTTTCTTT | CASRGQPNTEAFF
TRBJ1-5 | - | TRBV6-1 | - | TGTGCCAGCAGTGAAAGGGACTTCGTTTATCAGCCCCAGCATTTT | CASSERDFVYQPQHF
TRBJ1-5 | - | TRBV27 | - | TGTGCCAGCAGCCCGGATCAGCCCCAGCATTTT | CASSPDQPQHF
TRBJ1-1 | - | TRBV5-1 | TRBD1 | TGCGCCAGCAGCTACCCGGGACAGCGTCAAGCTTTCTTT | CASSYPGQRQAFF
TRBJ1-1 | - | TRBV28 | - | TGTGCCAGCAGCCAGAACACTGAAGCTTTCTTT | CASSQNTEAFF
TRBJ1-3 | - | TRBV27 | - | TGTGCCAGCAGGAGGTTGGGGACTGTCGAAAATGGAAACACCATATATTTT | CASRRLGTVENGNTIYF
TRBJ2-4 | - | TRBV4-1 | - | TGCGCCAGCAGCCTCGGGGGAGCAATCCCAATAGCCAAAAACATTCAGTACTTC | CASSLGGAIPIAKNIQYF
TRBJ2-3 | - | TRBV3-1/TRBV3-2 | TRBD2 | TGTGCCAGCAGCCGCCTGACACTAGCGTCCGCAGATACGCAGTATTTT | CASSRLTLASADTQYF
TRBJ2-1 | - | TRBV6-4 | - | TGTGCCAGCAGTGACTCGACAGGCGCTGATGAGCAGTTCTTC | CASSDSTGADEQFF
TRBJ1-1 | - | TRBV10-1 | - | TGCGCCAGCAGTGAATTTGGCAGGGGTGAAGCTTTCTTT | CASSEFGRGEAFF
TRBJ1-1 | - | TRBV7-8 | - | TGTGCCACAGTCCCCAGGGGTAAAACGGATCTGGTGAACACTGAAGCTTTCTTT | CATVPRGKTDLVNTEAFF
TRBJ1-1 | once | TRBV7-3 | TRBD1 | TGTGCCAGCAGCCAGACAGGGAGATCTGAAGCTTTCTTT | CASSQTGRSEAFF
TRBJ1-1 | few | TRBV6-1 | - | TGTGCCAGCAGTGAGGGCGGAGGGATCTTCACTGAAGCTTTCTTT | CASSEGGGIFTEAFF
TRBJ2-1 | - | TRBV10-3 | - | TGTGCCATCAGTGAGTCGAGCCCAGGCCATGAAGAGCAGTTCTTC | CAISESSPGHEEQFF
TRBJ1-1 | - | TRBV4-2 | - | TGTGCCAGCAGCCCAAGGACACTCCCGGGGGACACTGAAGCTTTCTTT | CASSPRTLPGDTEAFF